This T cell receptor beta chain was captured in a study of cytomegalovirus exposure and HLA in healthy donors. The wider study: Ancestry clustering placed 70% to 85% of several hundred genotyped donors in the Caucasian-associated cluster.

The CDR3 is made up of 15 amino acids. Trimming removed 4 bases at V and 1 base at J, with 14 bases between. In germline, CDR1 is SGHRS, CDR2 YFSETQ. As to this clone: The antigen remains undetermined.

Overall study results and limits: In vitro confirmation showed three CMV-associated chains to be CMV antigen specific. High specificity and sensitivity for cytomegalovirus status were reported for the classifier. An analysis was carried out at a later point. It showed that HLA-associated TCR beta chains were more clonally expanded than equally common non-associated chains.

The primer mix had 60 Vbeta and 13 Jbeta primers. The method was immunoSEQ multiplex PCR; TCRdb's version includes in-frame clones alone and lacks a portion of them. The sample shows around 130,000 clones, roughly 80% of them seen only once. Specimen: PBMCs. The sequence derives from a woman between 40 and 50 years old in good health and CMV-seronegative. The chain couples TRBV5-1 to TRBJ1-1; TRBD1 might be the D (5 bases). The CDR3 is CASSADILSNTEAFF. In DNA form, the CDR3 reads TGCGCCAGCAGCGCGGACATCTTATCGAACACTGAAGCTTTCTTT.